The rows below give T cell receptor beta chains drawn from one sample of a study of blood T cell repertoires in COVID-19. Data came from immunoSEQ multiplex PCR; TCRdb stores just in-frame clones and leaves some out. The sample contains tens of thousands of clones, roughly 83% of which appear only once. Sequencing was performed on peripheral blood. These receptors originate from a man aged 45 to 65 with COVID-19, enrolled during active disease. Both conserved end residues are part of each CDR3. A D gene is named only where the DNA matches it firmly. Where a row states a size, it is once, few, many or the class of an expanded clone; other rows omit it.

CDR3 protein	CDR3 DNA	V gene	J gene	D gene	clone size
CASSQEPGRGASGQPQHF	TGCGCCAGCAGCCAAGAACCTGGCAGGGGGGCGTCTGGTCAGCCCCAGCATTTT	TRBV4-1	TRBJ1-5	TRBD1	.
CASSPPEGRNTEAFF	TGTGCCAGCTCACCACCGGAGGGGCGGAACACTGAAGCTTTCTTT	TRBV18	TRBJ1-1	.	.
CASSRGQGNQPQHF	TGTGCCAGCAGCCGGGGACAGGGCAATCAGCCCCAGCATTTT	TRBV7-8	TRBJ1-5	TRBD1	few
CASSLAGADTGELFF	TGTGCCAGCAGCTTGGCAGGGGCGGACACCGGGGAGCTGTTTTTT	TRBV5-6	TRBJ2-2	.	few
CAISESIRGKNSYNEQFF	TGTGCCATCAGTGAGTCGATAAGGGGGAAAAACTCCTACAATGAGCAGTTCTTC	TRBV10-3	TRBJ2-1	.	.
CASSYPLDRGEETQYF	TGTGCCAGCAGTTACCCTCTGGACAGGGGGGAAGAGACCCAGTACTTC	TRBV6-2/TRBV6-3	TRBJ2-5	TRBD1	.
CASSELQGTEREQYF	TGTGCCAGCAGTGAATTACAGGGGACCGAACGCGAGCAGTACTTC	TRBV6-1	TRBJ2-7	TRBD1	.
CASSQGIEGSTDTQYF	TGTGCCAGCAGCCAAGGGATCGAGGGCAGCACAGATACGCAGTATTTT	TRBV4-2	TRBJ2-3	.	.
CASSLVAGTYEQYF	TGTGCCAGCAGCTTGGTTGCGGGTACCTACGAGCAGTACTTC	TRBV5-5	TRBJ2-7	.	.
CASSEGQVTDGYTF	TGCGCCAGCAGCGAGGGACAGGTTACCGACGGCTACACCTTC	TRBV5-1	TRBJ1-2	TRBD1	.
CASSLGTSGRGETQYF	TGTGCCAGCAGTTTAGGCACTAGCGGGAGGGGCGAGACCCAGTACTTC	TRBV27	TRBJ2-5	TRBD2	.
CASSPWTVNSPLHF	TGTGCCAGCAGTCCTTGGACAGTCAATTCACCCCTCCACTTT	TRBV25-1	TRBJ1-6	.	.
CASRGGTGAYEQYF	TGTGCCAGCAGGGGGGGGACAGGGGCCTACGAGCAGTACTTC	TRBV2	TRBJ2-7	TRBD1	.
CASSQVRETQYF	TGTGCCAGCAGCCAAGTGCGAGAGACCCAGTACTTC	TRBV14	TRBJ2-5	.	once
CASSSMQVAGEQFF	TGTGCCAGCAGTTCCATGCAGGTCGCCGGTGAGCAGTTCTTC	TRBV27	TRBJ2-1	.	.
CASRASGNTDTQYF	TGTGCCAGCCGCGCCTCGGGAAACACAGATACGCAGTATTTT	TRBV6-4	TRBJ2-3	.	.
CASSLGPSTDTQYF	TGTGCCAGCAGCTTGGGGCCGAGCACAGATACGCAGTATTTT	TRBV5-6	TRBJ2-3	.	once
CASSPGGRTSHEQYF	TGTGCCAGTAGCCCCGGAGGGCGGACTAGTCACGAGCAGTACTTC	TRBV19	TRBJ2-7	TRBD2	once
CASSLRRGNTEAFF	TGCGCCAGCAGCTTGAGGCGCGGGAACACTGAAGCTTTCTTT	TRBV5-1	TRBJ1-1	.	.
CASSTVAGEETQYF	TGTGCCAGCAGTACCGTAGCGGGAGAAGAGACCCAGTACTTC	TRBV28	TRBJ2-5	TRBD2	.
CASSLGLAGRDEQFF	TGCGCCAGCAGCTTGGGACTAGCGGGAAGAGATGAGCAGTTCTTC	TRBV5-1	TRBJ2-1	TRBD2	.
CSASVSALGYNEQFF	TGCAGTGCGAGTGTTAGCGCTCTGGGGTACAATGAGCAGTTCTTC	TRBV20-1	TRBJ2-1	.	.
CSAPDGAEAFF	TGCAGTGCCCCGGACGGGGCTGAAGCTTTCTTT	TRBV20-1	TRBJ1-1	.	.
CASSEALRAGSNSGNTIYF	TGTGCCAGCAGTGAAGCGCTTCGGGCAGGGTCGAACTCTGGAAACACCATATATTTT	TRBV2	TRBJ1-3	.	few
CASSPPTSGRNTGELFF	TGTGCCAGCAGCCCACCGACTAGCGGGAGAAACACCGGGGAGCTGTTTTTT	TRBV7-6	TRBJ2-2	TRBD2	.
CASSLAGSLSGANVLTF	TGTGCCAGCAGCTTAGCGGGCAGTCTCTCTGGGGCCAACGTCCTGACTTTC	TRBV7-8	TRBJ2-6	.	.
CASSQMRHYGYTF	TGTGCCAGCAGCCAAATGAGGCACTATGGCTACACCTTC	TRBV14	TRBJ1-2	.	once
CAWSKGTVEQPQHF	TGTGCCTGGAGTAAGGGGACAGTTGAACAGCCCCAGCATTTT	TRBV30	TRBJ1-5	TRBD1	.
CASSLGVARGGEPLGYTF	TGCGCCAGCAGCTTGGGGGTAGCGAGGGGAGGGGAACCCCTCGGCTACACCTTC	TRBV5-1	TRBJ1-2	.	.
CAISELSETQYF	TGTGCCATCAGTGAGCTCTCAGAGACCCAGTACTTC	TRBV10-3	TRBJ2-5	.	few
CASSLLPLGATDTQYF	TGTGCCAGCAGCCTTCTACCCCTAGGCGCGACAGATACGCAGTATTTT	TRBV14	TRBJ2-3	.	once
CASSLNVGLPPDTQYF	TGTGCCAGCAGTTTAAATGTGGGCCTCCCCCCAGATACGCAGTATTTT	TRBV28	TRBJ2-3	.	.
CASSPPGQGPGELFF	TGCGCCAGCAGTCCTCCGGGACAGGGACCCGGGGAGCTGTTTTTT	TRBV5-1	TRBJ2-2	TRBD1	.
CASSLPGTSGSYTQYF	TGTGCCAGCAGCTTGCCCGGGACTAGCGGGAGTTATACGCAGTATTTT	TRBV5-8	TRBJ2-3	TRBD2	.
CASSLFGETYEQYF	TGCGCCAGCAGCCTCTTCGGGGAAACCTACGAGCAGTACTTC	TRBV5-1	TRBJ2-7	.	.
CSPTLGRLYEQYF	TGCAGCCCCACACTAGGACGGCTCTACGAGCAGTACTTC	TRBV29-1	TRBJ2-7	.	.
CSVFNTGELFF	TGCAGCGTTTTTAATACCGGGGAGCTGTTTTTT	TRBV29-1	TRBJ2-2	.	once
CASSNAQGYNEQFF	TGTGCCAGCAGCAACGCACAGGGGTACAATGAGCAGTTCTTC	TRBV11-3	TRBJ2-1	TRBD1	.
CASSFSGTAFTGELFF	TGTGCCAGCAGCTTCTCCGGGACAGCCTTCACCGGGGAGCTGTTTTTT	TRBV7-3	TRBJ2-2	TRBD1	.
CASSSGQGTNYGYTF	TGTGCCAGCAGTTCGGGACAGGGAACTAACTATGGCTACACCTTC	TRBV27	TRBJ1-2	TRBD1	.
CASSILAGGETQYF	TGTGCCAGTAGTATCCTAGCGGGAGGAGAGACCCAGTACTTC	TRBV19	TRBJ2-5	TRBD2	few
CATSETRQGGAFF	TGTGCCACCAGTGAGACGCGACAGGGTGGGGCTTTCTTT	TRBV24-1	TRBJ1-1	TRBD1	.
CASSYGQNQPQHF	TGTGCCAGCAGCTACGGACAGAATCAGCCCCAGCATTTT	TRBV5-4	TRBJ1-5	.	.
CASSQAPGQTYEQYF	TGCGCCAGCAGCCAAGCCCCCGGACAGACTTACGAGCAGTACTTC	TRBV4-1	TRBJ2-7	.	.
CASSSFYEQYF	TGTGCCAGCAGTTCGTTCTACGAGCAGTACTTC	TRBV28	TRBJ2-7	.	.
CASSLERDGEETQYF	TGCGCCAGCAGCTTGGAGCGGGACGGTGAAGAGACCCAGTACTTC	TRBV5-1	TRBJ2-5	TRBD2	once
CSVDGQGAGGYTF	TGCAGCGTTGACGGGCAGGGGGCTGGAGGCTACACCTTC	TRBV29-1	TRBJ1-2	TRBD1	.
CASSLVVGGYEQYF	TGCGCCAGCAGCTTGGTGGTTGGGGGGTACGAGCAGTACTTC	TRBV5-1	TRBJ2-7	.	.